This TCR beta chain emerged from a study of control samples from healthy donors and cancer patients. Only in-frame clones appear in the TCRdb table, and some are missing; sequencing was by immunoSEQ multiplex PCR. This sample yields roughly 92,000 clones, of which approximately 86% are seen a single time; roughly 1.3% belongs to the top ten. Trimming cost V 5 bases and J 2 bases; bases outside gene matches: 6. CDR1 MDHEN and CDR2 SYDVKM come from the germline V gene. CDR3 length: 15 amino acids. The TCR sequence derives from a woman between 50 and 59 years old in good health. The V call is TRBV28, the J call TRBJ2-3, with 8 bases aligning to TRBD1. The sequencing sample was made of blood. CDR3 amino acids: CASSKRTGSTDTQYF. CDR3 in DNA: TGTGCCAGCAGTAAACGGACAGGGTCCACAGATACGCAGTATTTT.